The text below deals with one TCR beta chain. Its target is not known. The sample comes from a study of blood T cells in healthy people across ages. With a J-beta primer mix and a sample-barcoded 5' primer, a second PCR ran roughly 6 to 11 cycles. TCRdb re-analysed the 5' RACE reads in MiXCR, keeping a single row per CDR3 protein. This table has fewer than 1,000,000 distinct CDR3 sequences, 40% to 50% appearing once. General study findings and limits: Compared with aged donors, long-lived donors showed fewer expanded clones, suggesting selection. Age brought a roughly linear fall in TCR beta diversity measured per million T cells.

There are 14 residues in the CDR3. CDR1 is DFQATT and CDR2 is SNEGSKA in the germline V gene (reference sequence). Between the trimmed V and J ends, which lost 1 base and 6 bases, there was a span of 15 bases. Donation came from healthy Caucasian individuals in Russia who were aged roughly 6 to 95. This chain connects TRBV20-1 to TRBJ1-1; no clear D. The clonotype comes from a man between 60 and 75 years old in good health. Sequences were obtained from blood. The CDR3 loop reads CSARVAGGSSEAFF. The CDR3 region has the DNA TGCAGTGCTAGAGTCGCAGGAGGGAGTTCTGAAGCTTTCTTT.